The 13 T cell receptor beta chains below all came from one sample that was sequenced in a study of cytomegalovirus exposure and HLA in healthy donors. The PCR was carried out with 60 Vbeta primers and 13 Jbeta primers. The protocol was immunoSEQ multiplex PCR, while the TCRdb copy is restricted to in-frame clones and leaves out a portion. The sample has about 120,000 clones; under 70% are singletons. Material: PBMCs. These receptors were collected from a young man in good health and CMV-seronegative.

The CDR3 region is CASKNRRIVDQPQHF. In DNA form, the CDR3 reads TGTGCCAGTAAGAACCGAAGAATAGTGGATCAGCCCCAGCATTTT. The chain carries TRBV19 and TRBJ1-5, with no clear D. V lost 7 bases and J lost 5, with 18 bases in between. The germline V gene has CDR1 LNHDA and CDR2 SQIVND (reference sequence). The CDR3 spans 15 residues.

This sequence joins TRBV2 and TRBJ1-2; D not resolved. This CDR3 contains 14 residues. Germline assignment: CDR1 SNHLY and CDR2 FYNNEI. V lost 0 bases and J lost 2, with 7 bases in between. As DNA, the CDR3 is TGTGCCAGCAGTGAAGCGGAGGGAAACTATGGCTACACCTTC. Protein sequence: CASSEAEGNYGYTF. The full variable domain, in which reference TRBV2 and TRBJ1-2 provide the parts outside the CDR3, is EPEVTQTPSHQVTQMGQEVILRCVPISNHLYFYWYRQILGQKVEFLVSFYNNEISEKSEIFDDQFSVERPDGSNFTLKIRSTKLEDSAMYFCASSEAEGNYGYTFGSGTRLTVV.

Details on this clone: Other DNA sequences in the same sample also yield this CDR3. The gene calls are TRBV6-1 and TRBJ2-7; D possibly corresponds to TRBD2 (7 bases). The germline V gene encodes CDR1 MNHNS and CDR2 SASEGT. With 0 bases removed from V and 4 bases from J, the gap between germline ends came to 10 bases. The CDR3 is made up of 14 amino acids. The CDR3 DNA is TGTGCCAGCAGTGAAGCGGGGGGGCGGTACGAGCAGTACTTC. This gives the protein CASSEAGGRYEQYF.

This clone showed up just a few times. The chain recombines TRBV13 with TRBJ2-7; unclear D gene. V lost 4 bases and J lost 6, with 13 bases in between. Germline lookup yields CDR1 PRHDT and CDR2 FYEKMQ (reference sequence). The CDR3 consists of 13 residues. The DNA for the CDR3 is TGTGCCAGCAGCTCCCGGCGCGGTGGCGAGCAGTACTTC. Translating it yields CASSSRRGGEQYF.

Comment on this clone: The same CDR3 is also encoded by other DNA sequences in this sample. This sequence joins TRBV18 and TRBJ2-5; no reliable D call. V lost 3 bases, J lost 3 bases, and 2 bases lay in between. The CDR3 sequence is 11 residues long. Germline V gives CDR1 KGHSH, CDR2 LQKENI. The CDR3 spells CASSPKETQYF. DNA of the CDR3: TGTGCCAGCTCACCTAAAGAGACCCAGTACTTC.

The V call is TRBV4-3, the J call TRBJ2-4; TRBD2 matches 13 bases. CDR1 is LGHNA, CDR2 YSLEER, per germline. This CDR3 region has 19 residues. The V gene end was trimmed by 2 bases and the J gene end by 0 bases; junction bases not matched to a gene: 7. Here the CDR3 DNA reads TGCGCCAGCAGCCAAAGACTAGCGGGAGGCCAGGGAGCCAAAAACATTCAGTACTTC. This translates into CASSQRLAGGQGAKNIQYF.

This rearrangement joins TRBV20-1 to TRBJ2-5; weak D call: TRBD2 (5 bases). V lost 1 base and J 5 bases, leaving 5 bases between the germline ends. The CDR3 is made up of 11 amino acids. Germline CDR1 reads DFQATT; CDR2 reads SNEGSKA (reference sequence). The CDR3 here is CSARGGETQYF. The CDR3 nucleotides read TGCAGTGCTAGAGGAGGGGAGACCCAGTACTTC.

This clone has only a few counts. The rearrangement links TRBV9 to TRBJ2-5; 9 bases line up with TRBD2. TRBJ2-7 explains the end of the DNA better; the J call may be wrong. The V gene's germline CDR1 is SGDLS and CDR2 YYNGEE. This CDR3 has 16 amino acids. The CDR3 bases are TGTGCCAGCAGCCCCGGGACTAGCCAGAAACGGGACGAGCAGTACTTC. Protein sequence: CASSPGTSQKRDEQYF.

A few counts support this clone. The J gene is TRBJ2-7, the V gene TRBV7-9; 7 nucleotides agree with TRBD1. Trimming cost V 4 bases and J 2 bases; bases outside gene matches: 5. Germline V gene sequence: CDR1 SEHNR, CDR2 FQNEAQ (reference sequence). The CDR3 runs 14 residues. The CDR3 region has the DNA TGTGCCAGCAGCTCAACAGGGGTCCCCTACGAGCAGTACTTC. Amino acid sequence: CASSSTGVPYEQYF.

This clone has just a few counts. J is TRBJ1-4 and V is TRBV5-4; D not certain. Trimming left V 1 base short and J 0 bases short, with 7 bases between. The length of the CDR3 is 15 residues. Per the germline V gene, CDR1 is SGHNT and CDR2 is YYREEE (reference sequence). CDR3 region: CASSLPGTTNEKLFF. CDR3 sequence (DNA): TGTGCCAGCAGCTTGCCCGGGACAACTAATGAAAAACTGTTTTTT.

V gene TRBV13 combines with J gene TRBJ2-1; TRBD2 matches at 14 bases. Germline V gene sequence: CDR1 PRHDT, CDR2 FYEKMQ (reference sequence). J lost 7 bases, V lost 5 bases, and 10 bases had no gene match. This CDR3 region has 17 residues. In DNA form, the CDR3 reads TGTGCCAGCAGCCAAGGGGGACTAGCGGGAGTCCGTAATGAGCAGTTCTTC. It is translated as CASSQGGLAGVRNEQFF.

This clone came up once. The chain links TRBV9 to TRBJ2-7; 7 bases map to TRBD1. V lost 3 bases to trimming and J lost 2 bases; unmatched junction nucleotides: 11. The CDR3 consists of 16 residues. CDR1 and CDR2 from the germline V gene are SGDLS and YYNGEE. CDR3 coding DNA: TGTGCCAGCAGCGAGGGACAGTATGGGGACCCCTACGAGCAGTACTTC. Translation gives CASSEGQYGDPYEQYF.

Notes on this clone: Sequence at one end of the junction differs from germline and may be a read error. This chain joins TRBV2 and TRBJ2-4, with TRBD2 matching over 9 bases. The CDR3 covers 14 residues. Per the germline V gene, CDR1 is SNHLY and CDR2 is FYNNEI. The CDR3 spells CASSEAVAGATGDF. As DNA, the CDR3 is TGTGCCAGCAGTGAGGCGGTAGCGGGGGCCACGGGGGACTTC. Full variable domain (missing parts from reference TRBV2 and TRBJ2-4): EPEVTQTPSHQVTQMGQEVILRCVPISNHLYFYWYRQILGQKVEFLVSFYNNEISEKSEIFDDQFSVERPDGSNFTLKIRSTKLEDSAMYFCASSEAVAGATGDFGAGTRLSVL.